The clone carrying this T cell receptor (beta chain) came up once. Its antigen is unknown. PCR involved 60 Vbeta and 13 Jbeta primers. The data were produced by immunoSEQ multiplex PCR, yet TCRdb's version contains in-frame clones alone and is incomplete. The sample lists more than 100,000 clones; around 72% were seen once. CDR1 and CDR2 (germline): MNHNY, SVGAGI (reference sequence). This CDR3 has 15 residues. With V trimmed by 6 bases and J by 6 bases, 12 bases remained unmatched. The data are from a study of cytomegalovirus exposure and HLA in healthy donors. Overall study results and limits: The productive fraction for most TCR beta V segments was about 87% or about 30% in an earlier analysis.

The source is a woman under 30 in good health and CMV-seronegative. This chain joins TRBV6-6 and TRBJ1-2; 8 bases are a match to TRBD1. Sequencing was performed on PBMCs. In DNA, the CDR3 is TGTGCCAGCAGGTATCCGGGACAGGTTATAGATGGCTACACCTTC. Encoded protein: CASRYPGQVIDGYTF.